This T cell receptor (beta chain) is drawn from a study of cytomegalovirus exposure and HLA in healthy donors. Turning to the study itself: Of the donors genotyped, some 400 in all, about 80% fell in the Caucasian-associated ancestry cluster.

In its sample, this clone was seen a few times. Antigen: not known. PCR employed 60 Vbeta and 13 Jbeta primers. Assay: immunoSEQ multiplex PCR; the TCRdb copy retains only in-frame clones and omits some. The data hold roughly 120,000 clones, with around 73% observed a single time. The CDR3 runs 15 residues. Unmatched junction bases numbered 8, after V lost 6 bases and J lost 4 bases. The germline gives CDR1 MNHEY, CDR2 SMNVEV (reference sequence). Overall study results and limits: In a later analysis, HLA-C alleles had the fewest associated TCRs, DRB1 alleles the most. Most observed TCR sequences were rare, whereas some public TCRs were detected in many donors. Reports credit the classifier with highly specific, highly sensitive diagnosis of cytomegalovirus status.

This chain connects TRBV27 to TRBJ2-7, with 11 bases that match TRBD2. Sequencing was carried out using PBMCs. This TCR came from a man aged 60 to 69 in good health and CMV-seropositive. Here the CDR3 DNA reads TGTGCCAGCAGGCTAGCGGGGGGCCCAGGGTACGAGCAGTACTTC. Residues: CASRLAGGPGYEQYF.